This T cell receptor beta chain was identified in a study of blood T cells in healthy people across ages (dated by TCRdb to the mid-2010s). Background on the whole study: In model experiments, template switching captured about one uniquely barcoded TCR beta cDNA molecule for every two T cells. To avoid experimental bias, donors of different ages were randomly spread across the sequencing lanes. The donors were divided into four age groups: young (average approximately 15 years), middle-aged (almost 40), aged (approximately 62) and long-lived (roughly 82). Using the same blood draw, the study looked at two additional independent replicas of 1 million unique cDNA reads for two donors, one aged 18 to 30 and the other aged 80 or older. The study measured age-related changes in TCR beta repertoire diversity using deep sequencing normalized with unique cDNA molecular identifiers.

The receptor library was made with 5' RACE. TCRdb records Illumina HiSeq 2500 as the sequencer. A second PCR of roughly 7 to 11 cycles was run with a J-beta primer mix and a sample-barcoded 5' primer. A unique molecular identifier was introduced onto each TCR beta cDNA molecule by a template-switch 5' adaptor carrying 12 random nucleotides. Each sample yielded at least 3 million CDR3-containing paired-end reads. The Mint cDNA synthesis kit, primed by a TRBC-specific oligonucleotide, was used to synthesize first-strand cDNA from all RNA. After uracil-DNA glycosylase treatment, a first 18-cycle PCR used universal primers M1SS and BC2_uni_R on all cDNA. The original pipeline was this. For normalization, 1 million high-quality reads were randomly selected from each sample, with every read carrying a distinct molecular identifier. Reads with shared molecular identifiers were discarded instead of being binned into consensus sequences. MiTCR, set to a Q25 quality threshold and the strictest error-elimination algorithm, was used for CDR3 identification, clonotype clustering and error correction. Lower-bound total TCR beta diversity was estimated with a nonparametric unseen species model using Euler transformation. TCRdb reprocessed the public reads (quality trimming at Q25 with fastp, clone calling with MiXCR) and kept in-frame beta chains. A single entry per CDR3 protein holds the most common genes and DNA from its merged rows. The V and J calls come from TCRdb's annotation, not from the publication. The sample table records about 620,000 distinct CDR3 sequences; 40% to 65% of these occur just once. 13% of the sample is in the top ten clones.

Including cysteine and phenylalanine, the CDR3 has 18 amino acids. CDR3 DNA is the only sequence kept; it has 54 bases, read in frame from the first base. The donors were around 39 Caucasian individuals from Russia, aged 6 to 90 years, who were systemically healthy. Roughly 9.5 milliliters of peripheral blood were drawn from each donor into EDTA-treated Vacutainer tubes. Ficoll-Paque density-gradient centrifugation was used to isolate PBMCs, with at least 7 million obtained per sample. Trizol reagent was used to extract total RNA from the PBMCs, yielding at least 6 micrograms per sample. For every donor, an aliquot of PBMCs went through flow cytometry to measure the percentages of naive CD45RAhigh/CD27high T cells. The sample holds one count of this clonotype. Its antigen is currently not known. A much more abundant neighbour one base away suggests this may be a read error. What the study reported, not specific to this receptor: The CMV infection status of donors was not known, potentially confounding age-related changes in expanded clonotypes. A strong correlation was found between observed TCR beta diversity and the percentage of naive T cells measured by flow cytometry. Compared with the aged group, the long-lived group had more naive CD4+ T cells, fewer expanded clones and increased TCR diversity, suggesting age selection. Conclusive comparison of naive and antigen-experienced compartments was prevented by the profiling of bulk unsorted PBMCs. Estimates of total diversity based on one million sequenced T cells were regarded as lower bounds and as underestimates. As age increased, observed TCR beta diversity per million T cells dropped in a roughly linear way, and a significant reduction was already evident by age 40.

The rearranged chain carries TRBV21-1 and TRBJ1-2; the D segment call TRBD1 is taken from the table without a DNA check. TRBV21-1 is described as a pseudogene. Sequencing input: blood. The sequence was obtained from a woman older than 75 in good health. The CDR3 sequence is CASSKDPEQGREDFGYTF. DNA sequence: TGTGCCAGCAGCAAAGACCCTGAACAGGGGCGCGAGGACTTTGGCTACACCTTC.